Below, 23 T cell receptor beta chains from the same sample are listed, as sequenced in a study of neurological immune-mediated disorders. Each CDR3 protein gets one entry after TCRdb re-called the 5' RACE reads with MiXCR. The table lists about 62,000 distinct CDR3 sequences, around 4.8% of them singletons. Sequenced material: PBMCs. Receptors were obtained from a woman in her fifties or sixties with multiple sclerosis.

This clonotype was recorded many times. This chain links TRBV24-1 with TRBJ2-1; a weak D match, TRBD2 (6 bases). Germline V lookup: CDR1 KGHDR, CDR2 SFDVKD. This CDR3 is built from 17 residues. V was shortened by 3 bases and J by 7 bases, with 21 bases between the two germline ends. The CDR3 reads CATSDVRPGGVFNEQFF. CDR3 nucleotides: TGTGCCACCAGTGATGTCCGGCCCGGGGGTGTTTTTAATGAGCAGTTCTTC.

Many counts were recorded for this clonotype. V gene TRBV4-2 combines with J gene TRBJ2-1; the match to TRBD2 covers 9 bases. There are 16 residues in the CDR3. Germline trimming cut 0 bases from V and 7 bases from J; bases unmatched to any gene: 7. CDR1 and CDR2 from the germline V gene are LGHNA and YNFKEQ. CDR3 in DNA: TGTGCCAGCAGCCAAGATGCATCTAGCGGGGTTAATGAGCAGTTCTTC. Protein: CASSQDASSGVNEQFF.

This clonotype was seen many times. The J gene is TRBJ1-2, the V gene TRBV7-3; D gene ambiguous. Germline loops: CDR1 SGHTA, CDR2 FQGTGA. This CDR3 contains 13 residues. Trimming left V 0 bases short and J 7 bases short, with 9 bases between. The CDR3 sequence is CASSLTPQGGYTF. The CDR3 bases are TGTGCCAGCAGCTTAACCCCCCAAGGTGGCTACACCTTC. Drawing the rest from reference TRBV7-3 and TRBJ1-2, the complete variable domain is GAGVSQTPSNKVTEKGKYVELRCDPISGHTALYWYRQSLGQGPEFLIYFQGTGAADDSGLPNDRFFAVRPEGSVSTLKIQRTERGDSAVYLCASSLTPQGGYTFGSGTRLTVV.

This clonotype was found many times. The chain is built from TRBV6-5 and TRBJ2-3; D gene unclear. The CDR3 sequence is 12 residues long. The germline V gene encodes CDR1 MNHEY and CDR2 SVGAGI. V lost 6 bases, J lost 5 bases, and 9 bases lay in between. The CDR3 DNA sequence: TGTGCCAGCAGCAACCTGGGAGATACGCAGTATTTT. This encodes CASSNLGDTQYF.

This clonotype was observed at least ten times. The V and J genes are TRBV7-3 and TRBJ1-2; D uncertain. V was pared by 5 bases and J by 8 bases, with 21 bases between. This CDR3 spans 15 amino acids. Germline lookup yields CDR1 SGHTA and CDR2 FQGTGA. The CDR3 is CASSQAGNAGLGYTF. In nucleotides, the CDR3 is TGTGCCAGCAGCCAAGCGGGTAATGCGGGGTTAGGCTACACCTTC.

This clonotype was counted ten times or more. This chain uses TRBV7-6 with TRBJ2-1, with a tentative D call TRBD2 (6 bases). V lost 5 bases and J 0 bases, leaving 14 bases between the germline ends. The length of the CDR3 is 16 residues. In germline, CDR1 is SGHVS, CDR2 FNYEAQ. CDR3 residues: CASSQSRGSSYNEQFF. For the CDR3, the DNA is TGTGCCAGCAGCCAAAGCCGGGGGAGCTCCTACAATGAGCAGTTCTTC.

This clonotype appeared many times. The J gene is TRBJ2-2, the V gene TRBV6-6, with D perhaps matching TRBD1 (5 bases). CDR1 is MNHNY and CDR2 is SVGAGI in the germline V gene (reference sequence). The CDR3 extends over 16 amino acids. V was shortened by 2 bases and J by 3 bases, with 13 bases between the two germline ends. The CDR3 bases are TGTGCCAGCAGTTACGATGGGGCCCCCGACACCGGGGAGCTGTTTTTT. It specifies CASSYDGAPDTGELFF.

The table lists this clonotype with many counts. V and J are TRBV3-1 and TRBJ2-5, with no clear D. The V gene lost 0 bases and the J gene lost 4 bases, with 12 bases spanning the gap. The germline CDR1 and CDR2 sequences are LGHDT and YNNKEL (reference sequence). The CDR3 sequence is 15 residues long. The CDR3 is CASSQDFADGETQYF. Here the CDR3 DNA reads TGTGCCAGCAGCCAAGATTTCGCAGACGGAGAGACCCAGTACTTC.

This clonotype was counted ten times or more. This chain links TRBV7-3 with TRBJ2-1; 7 bases map to TRBD2. Trimming at V came to 3 bases and at J to 2 bases, leaving 4 bases not matched to a gene. CDR1 is SGHTA, CDR2 FQGTGA, per germline. The CDR3 covers 15 residues. CDR3 nucleotide sequence: TGTGCCAGCAGCTTTAGTGCGGGGGCCTACAATGAGCAGTTCTTC. Encoded protein: CASSFSAGAYNEQFF. The full variable domain, in which reference TRBV7-3 and TRBJ2-1 provide the parts outside the CDR3, is GAGVSQTPSNKVTEKGKYVELRCDPISGHTALYWYRQSLGQGPEFLIYFQGTGAADDSGLPNDRFFAVRPEGSVSTLKIQRTERGDSAVYLCASSFSAGAYNEQFFGPGTRLTVL.

This clonotype appeared once. The genes are TRBV9 and TRBJ2-2; tentatively, D is TRBD2 (6 bases). The V end lost 6 bases, the J end lost 0 bases, and 12 bases lay between the germline ends. This CDR3 spans 15 amino acids. Germline V gives CDR1 SGDLS, CDR2 YYNGEE. CDR3 nucleotides: TGTGCCAGCACCTTGGGACTGCCGAACACCGGGGAGCTGTTTTTT. Protein sequence: CASTLGLPNTGELFF.

Judged by abundance, this clonotype is medium-sized. The chain recombines TRBV4-3 with TRBJ2-5; 12 bases are shared with TRBD2. J lost 5 bases, V lost 1 base, and 5 bases had no gene match. The CDR3 sequence is 16 residues long. The germline V gene has CDR1 LGHNA and CDR2 YSLEER. The CDR3 reads CASSQGTSGAAETQYF. Here the CDR3 DNA reads TGCGCCAGCAGCCAAGGGACTAGCGGGGCCGCGGAGACCCAGTACTTC.

The genes are TRBV18 and TRBJ1-2; TRBD1 is a possible D gene (5 bases). Between the trimmed V and J ends, which lost 1 base and 8 bases, there was a span of 5 bases. This CDR3 is built from 11 residues. Germline loops: CDR1 KGHSH, CDR2 LQKENI. The CDR3 sequence: CASSPRDGYTF. DNA of the CDR3: TGTGCCAGCTCACCACGGGACGGCTACACCTTC.

This clonotype has a count of ten or more. The chain has TRBV10-3 and TRBJ2-3, with D possibly TRBD1 on 7 matching bases. With 10 bases removed from V and 3 bases from J, the gap between germline ends came to 20 bases. Germline V CDR1 and CDR2: ENHRY, SYGVKD. This CDR3 has 15 amino acids. CDR3 region: CATRGVARGTDTQYF. CDR3 in DNA: TGTGCCACCAGGGGGGTTGCGCGAGGAACAGATACGCAGTATTTT.

Many counts were recorded for this clonotype. V and J are TRBV7-2 and TRBJ2-7; D not resolved. Trimming shortened V by 6 bases and J by 0 bases, and 12 bases separated the two germline ends. Germline values: CDR1 SGHTA, CDR2 FQGNSA. CDR3 length: 14 residues. The CDR3 DNA is TGTGCCAGCAGTAAGGACCGAAGCTCCTACGAGCAGTACTTC. This gives the protein CASSKDRSSYEQYF. Full variable domain (missing parts from reference TRBV7-2 and TRBJ2-7): GAGVSQSPSNKVTEKGKDVELRCDPISGHTALYWYRQSLGQGLEFLIYFQGNSAPDKSGLPSDRFSAERTGGSVSTLTIQRTQQEDSAVYLCASSKDRSSYEQYFGPGTRLTVT.

This clonotype was counted ten times or more. The gene calls are TRBV20-1 and TRBJ1-1, with D possibly TRBD1 on 5 matching bases. Trimming shortened V by 0 bases and J by 7 bases, and 12 bases separated the two germline ends. Germline CDR1 and CDR2: DFQATT and SNEGSKA (reference sequence). The CDR3 is 13 residues long. In DNA, the CDR3 is TGCAGTGCTAGAGACCTATCCAGGGATGAAGCTTTCTTT. Translation gives CSARDLSRDEAFF.

Many counts were recorded for this clonotype. The CDR3 sequence: CASSLSKGRENSPLHF. The CDR3 DNA sequence: TGCGCCAGCAGCTTGTCAAAAGGGAGGGAAAATTCACCCCTCCACTTT. This sequence joins TRBV5-1 and TRBJ1-6, with D uncertain. Looked up from germline, CDR1 is SGHRS and CDR2 is YFSETQ. V lost 1 base, J lost 7 bases, and 15 bases lay in between. The CDR3 has 16 amino acids. Filled out from reference TRBV5-1 and TRBJ1-6, the complete variable domain reads KAGVTQTPRYLIKTRGQQVTLSCSPISGHRSVSWYQQTPGQGLQFLFEYFSETQRNKGNFPGRFSGRQFSNSRSEMNVSTLELGDSALYLCASSLSKGRENSPLHFGNGTRLTVT.

This clonotype was counted ten times or more. The V gene is TRBV6-6, the J gene TRBJ1-4; 10 nucleotides line up with TRBD1. This CDR3 comprises 14 residues. Trimming removed 6 bases from V and 6 bases from J; junction bases left unmatched: 4. CDR1 and CDR2 from the germline V gene are MNHNY and SVGAGI (reference sequence). The CDR3 loop is CASSRQGAYEKLFF. CDR3 nucleotide sequence: TGTGCCAGCAGCCGACAGGGGGCATATGAAAAACTGTTTTTT.

In this sample, this clonotype turned up many times. The CDR3 coding sequence is TGTGCCAGCAGCTATCCGGGACAGTACTCCTATGGCTACACCTTC. It codes for CASSYPGQYSYGYTF. The chain joins TRBV12-3 or TRBV12-4 to TRBJ1-2; 7 bases map to TRBD1. Germline trimming cut 6 bases from V and 4 bases from J; bases unmatched to any gene: 11. This CDR3 comprises 15 residues.

There are many counts of this clonotype. CDR3 sequence: CASSLLGSTEAFF. The DNA for the CDR3 is TGTGCCAGCAGCTTACTGGGATCCACTGAAGCTTTCTTT. This chain connects TRBV7-3 to TRBJ1-1; D remains unclear. The CDR3 consists of 13 residues. Germline-derived CDR1 and CDR2 are SGHTA and FQGTGA. V was pared by 2 bases and J by 4 bases, with 8 bases between. Full variable domain (missing parts from reference TRBV7-3 and TRBJ1-1): GAGVSQTPSNKVTEKGKYVELRCDPISGHTALYWYRQSLGQGPEFLIYFQGTGAADDSGLPNDRFFAVRPEGSVSTLKIQRTERGDSAVYLCASSLLGSTEAFFGQGTRLTVV.

To note about this clonotype: A read error is possible here, since a much larger clone lies one base away. V and J are TRBV6-4 and TRBJ2-7; D is unresolved. The ends were cut back, 7 bases at V and 6 bases at J, with 16 bases in the middle. CDR3 length: 13 amino acids. The germline V gene has CDR1 MRHNA and CDR2 SNTAGT. The CDR3 loop reads CASKGRKGFEQYF. CDR3 coding DNA: TGTGCCAGCAAAGGGCGGAAGGGTTTCGAGCAGTACTTC.

This clonotype has at least ten counts. This chain links TRBV28 with TRBJ1-2; D call uncertain. Trimming took off 8 bases at V and 8 bases at J, with 12 bases between the two ends. There are 11 residues in the CDR3. The germline V gene has CDR1 MDHEN and CDR2 SYDVKM. The CDR3 reads CASSLRFGYTF. DNA of the CDR3: TGTGCCAGCTCCCTCCGTTTCGGCTACACCTTC.

This clonotype was observed at least ten times. The V gene is TRBV6-2 or TRBV6-3, the J gene TRBJ1-6; 9 bases are shared with TRBD1. The CDR3 sequence is 13 residues long. The V and J ends lost 11 bases and 7 bases, in that order; junction bases with no gene match: 6. Per the germline V gene, CDR1 is MNHEY and CDR2 is SVGEGT. This CDR3 is CACGDRVNSPLHF. CDR3 nucleotide sequence: TGTGCCTGCGGGGACAGGGTAAATTCACCCCTCCACTTT.

This clonotype was counted at least ten times. The rearrangement links TRBV20-1 to TRBJ1-5; D is perhaps TRBD1 (5 bases). This CDR3 spans 14 amino acids. The germline V gene encodes CDR1 DFQATT and CDR2 SNEGSKA (reference sequence). Trimming removed 5 bases from V and 9 bases from J, with 20 bases in between. The CDR3 loop is CSAEGMSGALPQHF. In DNA form, the CDR3 reads TGCAGTGCTGAGGGGATGTCTGGTGCTCTGCCCCAGCATTTT.